A selection of T cell receptor beta chains follows, all from one sample in a study of T-cell memory formation after mild COVID-19. TCRdb ran MiXCR on the 5' RACE reads and lists one entry per CDR3 protein. The data contain fewer than 350,000 distinct CDR3 sequences, about 13% of them singletons. Specimen: PBMCs or a T cell subset sorted from them (not recorded which). These receptors were obtained from a man aged 18 to 30 who had mild COVID-19 (a few samples of this study predate the infection). Cell type and time point are not known. Both conserved end residues are part of each CDR3. The D gene is left open where the match is weak. Not every row has a clone size; where given, it reads once, few, many or a size class.

d_gene: .; v_gene: TRBV6-2/TRBV6-3; j_gene: TRBJ2-7; abundance: few; CDR3aa: CASSPSLDSSYEQYF; CDR3nt: TGTGCCAGCAGCCCTAGTCTCGATAGCTCCTACGAGCAGTACTTC
d_gene: TRBD1; v_gene: TRBV6-2/TRBV6-3; j_gene: TRBJ1-1; abundance: many; CDR3aa: CASSYRTQRQGRSEAFF; CDR3nt: TGTGCCAGCAGTTACCGAACACAGAGACAGGGGAGATCCGAAGCTTTCTTT
d_gene: .; v_gene: TRBV12-3/TRBV12-4; j_gene: TRBJ1-2; abundance: .; CDR3aa: CASSLASDWGYGYTF; CDR3nt: TGTGCCAGCAGTTTAGCCTCGGATTGGGGCTATGGCTACACCTTC
d_gene: TRBD2; v_gene: TRBV12-3/TRBV12-4; j_gene: TRBJ2-2; abundance: few; CDR3aa: CASSLELAGAGDTGELFF; CDR3nt: TGTGCCAGCAGTTTAGAACTAGCGGGGGCCGGGGACACCGGGGAGCTGTTTTTT
d_gene: TRBD1; v_gene: TRBV11-2; j_gene: TRBJ2-5; abundance: many; CDR3aa: CASSLDGRGREETQYF; CDR3nt: TGTGCCAGCAGCTTAGATGGCAGGGGGCGGGAAGAGACCCAGTACTTC
d_gene: TRBD1; v_gene: TRBV5-1; j_gene: TRBJ2-2; abundance: many; CDR3aa: CASSPDRGNTGELFF; CDR3nt: TGCGCCAGCAGCCCGGACAGGGGGAACACCGGGGAGCTGTTTTTT
d_gene: .; v_gene: TRBV21-1; j_gene: TRBJ1-2; abundance: few; CDR3aa: CATPGQGHGYTF; CDR3nt: TGTGCCACGCCGGGACAGGGACATGGCTACACCTTC
d_gene: .; v_gene: TRBV10-3; j_gene: TRBJ2-6; abundance: many; CDR3aa: CAIEQVGANVLTF; CDR3nt: TGTGCCATCGAGCAGGTTGGGGCCAACGTCCTGACTTTC
d_gene: .; v_gene: TRBV12-5; j_gene: TRBJ1-6; abundance: .; CDR3aa: CASGPPNLSSYNSPLHF; CDR3nt: TGTGCTAGTGGTCCGCCGAACCTGAGCTCCTATAATTCACCCCTCCACTTT
d_gene: TRBD1; v_gene: TRBV6-5; j_gene: TRBJ2-6; abundance: .; CDR3aa: CASSYSGGQGPFSGANVLTF; CDR3nt: TGTGCCAGCAGTTACTCGGGTGGACAGGGACCATTCTCTGGGGCCAACGTCCTGACTTTC
d_gene: .; v_gene: TRBV5-1; j_gene: TRBJ2-2; abundance: few; CDR3aa: CASSLAVRAPDTGELFF; CDR3nt: TGCGCCAGCAGCTTGGCCGTTAGGGCCCCGGACACCGGGGAGCTGTTTTTT
d_gene: .; v_gene: TRBV4-2; j_gene: TRBJ2-2; abundance: .; CDR3aa: CASSPWTDRGVTGELFF; CDR3nt: TGTGCCAGCAGCCCGTGGACAGACCGAGGGGTCACCGGGGAGCTGTTTTTT
d_gene: .; v_gene: TRBV20-1; j_gene: TRBJ2-5; abundance: .; CDR3aa: CSAPDQETQYF; CDR3nt: TGCAGTGCGCCCGACCAAGAGACCCAGTACTTC
d_gene: .; v_gene: TRBV25-1; j_gene: TRBJ2-5; abundance: many; CDR3aa: CASSEEGGGTQYF; CDR3nt: TGTGCCAGCAGCGAAGAGGGTGGAGGGACCCAGTACTTC
d_gene: .; v_gene: TRBV7-2; j_gene: TRBJ1-1; abundance: few; CDR3aa: CASSWKTGGTEAFF; CDR3nt: TGTGCCAGCAGCTGGAAGACGGGGGGCACTGAAGCTTTCTTT
d_gene: .; v_gene: TRBV6-5; j_gene: TRBJ1-2; abundance: few; CDR3aa: CASSNQGSGYTF; CDR3nt: TGTGCCAGCAGTAACCAGGGGTCCGGCTACACCTTC
d_gene: .; v_gene: TRBV29-1; j_gene: TRBJ2-2; abundance: .; CDR3aa: CSVDHRGGGELFF; CDR3nt: TGCAGCGTTGACCACAGGGGAGGCGGGGAGCTGTTTTTT
d_gene: .; v_gene: TRBV2; j_gene: TRBJ1-1; abundance: .; CDR3aa: CASRGSGTEAFF; CDR3nt: TGTGCCAGCAGGGGGAGTGGGACTGAAGCTTTCTTT
d_gene: .; v_gene: TRBV12-3/TRBV12-4; j_gene: TRBJ1-1; abundance: few; CDR3aa: CASRPQGLEAFF; CDR3nt: TGTGCCAGCAGGCCCCAGGGCCTCGAAGCTTTCTTT
d_gene: .; v_gene: TRBV5-5; j_gene: TRBJ1-3; abundance: .; CDR3aa: CASSPPAASGNTIYF; CDR3nt: TGTGCCAGCAGCCCACCGGCAGCCTCTGGAAACACCATATATTTT
d_gene: TRBD2; v_gene: TRBV29-1; j_gene: TRBJ2-7; abundance: .; CDR3aa: CSVGLTSGGPWYF; CDR3nt: TGCAGCGTTGGGCTCACTAGCGGGGGCCCTTGGTACTTC
d_gene: .; v_gene: TRBV28; j_gene: TRBJ2-5; abundance: once; CDR3aa: CASTQQQETQYF; CDR3nt: TGTGCCAGCACCCAGCAGCAAGAGACCCAGTACTTC
d_gene: .; v_gene: TRBV5-1; j_gene: TRBJ2-1; abundance: .; CDR3aa: CASSLTGPLDEQFF; CDR3nt: TGCGCCAGCAGCTTGACAGGCCCCTTGGATGAGCAGTTCTTC
d_gene: TRBD2; v_gene: TRBV9; j_gene: TRBJ2-1; abundance: .; CDR3aa: CASSASGGANEQFF; CDR3nt: TGTGCCAGCAGCGCGAGCGGGGGGGCCAATGAGCAGTTCTTC
d_gene: .; v_gene: TRBV12-3/TRBV12-4; j_gene: TRBJ1-1; abundance: .; CDR3aa: CASARDTEAFF; CDR3nt: TGTGCCAGCGCTAGGGACACCGAAGCTTTCTTT
d_gene: TRBD2; v_gene: TRBV20-1; j_gene: TRBJ2-3; abundance: few; CDR3aa: CSASLAGSDTQYF; CDR3nt: TGCAGTGCTAGTCTAGCGGGGTCAGATACGCAGTATTTT
d_gene: TRBD1; v_gene: TRBV6-2/TRBV6-3; j_gene: TRBJ2-4; abundance: few; CDR3aa: CAIGDSENIQYF; CDR3nt: TGTGCCATAGGGGACAGTGAAAACATTCAGTACTTC
d_gene: .; v_gene: TRBV5-1; j_gene: TRBJ2-2; abundance: .; CDR3aa: CASLGASGELFF; CDR3nt: TGCGCCAGCCTCGGGGCGAGTGGGGAGCTGTTTTTT
d_gene: TRBD1; v_gene: TRBV6-2/TRBV6-3; j_gene: TRBJ1-6; abundance: few; CDR3aa: CASSYQGASSPLHF; CDR3nt: TGTGCCAGCAGTTACCAGGGGGCATCTTCACCCCTCCACTTT
d_gene: .; v_gene: TRBV7-3; j_gene: TRBJ1-6; abundance: .; CDR3aa: CASSLTGGTFRPYNSPLHF; CDR3nt: TGTGCCAGCAGCTTAACGGGGGGGACCTTCAGGCCCTATAATTCACCCCTCCACTTT
d_gene: .; v_gene: TRBV19; j_gene: TRBJ2-1; abundance: .; CDR3aa: CASNTSPSYNEQFF; CDR3nt: TGTGCCAGTAACACCAGTCCCTCCTACAATGAGCAGTTCTTC
d_gene: .; v_gene: TRBV29-1; j_gene: TRBJ1-4; abundance: few; CDR3aa: CSAGANEKLFF; CDR3nt: TGCAGCGCGGGGGCTAATGAAAAACTGTTTTTT
d_gene: TRBD2; v_gene: TRBV3-1; j_gene: TRBJ2-7; abundance: few; CDR3aa: CASSYQVQRGTEQYF; CDR3nt: TGTGCCAGCAGCTACCAGGTCCAGCGGGGAACCGAGCAGTACTTC
d_gene: .; v_gene: TRBV5-1; j_gene: TRBJ2-1; abundance: few; CDR3aa: CASSLRGSLAREQFF; CDR3nt: TGCGCCAGCAGCTTGAGGGGGTCTTTGGCCAGAGAGCAGTTCTTC
d_gene: .; v_gene: TRBV4-1; j_gene: TRBJ1-1; abundance: few; CDR3aa: CASSQVGTLNTEAFF; CDR3nt: TGCGCCAGCAGCCAAGTTGGAACACTGAACACTGAAGCTTTCTTT
d_gene: .; v_gene: TRBV5-1; j_gene: TRBJ1-1; abundance: many; CDR3aa: CASSLEAMGTEAFF; CDR3nt: TGCGCCAGCAGCTTGGAGGCGATGGGGACTGAAGCTTTCTTT
d_gene: TRBD2; v_gene: TRBV6-6; j_gene: TRBJ2-5; abundance: .; CDR3aa: CASRNSGITQETQYF; CDR3nt: TGTGCCAGCAGAAATAGCGGGATCACACAAGAGACCCAGTACTTC
d_gene: .; v_gene: TRBV7-2; j_gene: TRBJ2-5; abundance: .; CDR3aa: CASSPDNGGETQYF; CDR3nt: TGTGCCAGCAGCCCGGATAATGGAGGAGAGACCCAGTACTTC
d_gene: TRBD2; v_gene: TRBV6-2/TRBV6-3; j_gene: TRBJ2-1; abundance: few; CDR3aa: CASSSRPSGSSYNEQFF; CDR3nt: TGTGCCAGCAGTTCGAGGCCAAGCGGGAGCTCCTACAATGAGCAGTTCTTC
d_gene: TRBD2; v_gene: TRBV9; j_gene: TRBJ2-3; abundance: .; CDR3aa: CASSVASGVADTQYF; CDR3nt: TGTGCCAGCAGCGTAGCTAGCGGGGTTGCAGATACGCAGTATTTT
d_gene: .; v_gene: TRBV4-1; j_gene: TRBJ2-1; abundance: .; CDR3aa: CASSQRGDNEQFF; CDR3nt: TGCGCCAGCAGCCAAAGGGGAGACAATGAGCAGTTCTTC
d_gene: .; v_gene: TRBV5-1; j_gene: TRBJ1-2; abundance: .; CDR3aa: CASSLAGGSSYGYTF; CDR3nt: TGCGCCAGCAGCTTAGCGGGGGGTAGTAGCTATGGCTACACCTTC
d_gene: .; v_gene: TRBV6-6; j_gene: TRBJ1-1; abundance: few; CDR3aa: CASSAPSGKAFF; CDR3nt: TGTGCCAGCAGTGCACCCTCCGGGAAGGCTTTCTTT
d_gene: .; v_gene: TRBV5-1; j_gene: TRBJ1-2; abundance: .; CDR3aa: CASSQQGFYGYTF; CDR3nt: TGCGCCAGCAGCCAACAGGGCTTCTATGGCTACACCTTC
d_gene: .; v_gene: TRBV4-3; j_gene: TRBJ2-5; abundance: .; CDR3aa: CASSQEYRRGETQYF; CDR3nt: TGCGCCAGCAGCCAAGAGTACAGGCGGGGAGAGACCCAGTACTTC
d_gene: TRBD2; v_gene: TRBV15; j_gene: TRBJ2-1; abundance: few; CDR3aa: CATSRFRELAYNEQFF; CDR3nt: TGTGCCACCAGCAGATTTCGGGAACTAGCGTACAATGAGCAGTTCTTC
d_gene: TRBD1; v_gene: TRBV18; j_gene: TRBJ1-6; abundance: few; CDR3aa: CASADRDGSPLHF; CDR3nt: TGTGCCAGCGCCGACAGGGACGGCTCACCCCTCCACTTT
d_gene: .; v_gene: TRBV12-3/TRBV12-4; j_gene: TRBJ2-3; abundance: few; CDR3aa: CASSDLRDTSTDTQYF; CDR3nt: TGTGCCAGCAGTGATCTACGAGATACTAGCACAGATACGCAGTATTTT
d_gene: .; v_gene: TRBV6-6; j_gene: TRBJ1-5; abundance: few; CDR3aa: CASSYSARDYSNQPQHF; CDR3nt: TGTGCCAGCAGTTACTCGGCCAGGGACTATAGCAATCAGCCCCAGCATTTT
d_gene: TRBD2; v_gene: TRBV12-3/TRBV12-4; j_gene: TRBJ2-5; abundance: few; CDR3aa: CASSALWKRGASQETQYF; CDR3nt: TGTGCCAGCAGTGCACTTTGGAAGCGGGGGGCTTCACAAGAGACCCAGTACTTC
d_gene: .; v_gene: TRBV4-3; j_gene: TRBJ1-2; abundance: .; CDR3aa: CASSQDLTTGRSYGYTF; CDR3nt: TGCGCCAGCAGCCAAGATTTGACGACAGGCAGGAGCTATGGCTACACCTTC
d_gene: .; v_gene: TRBV20-1; j_gene: TRBJ1-2; abundance: .; CDR3aa: CSARDRRDTF; CDR3nt: TGCAGTGCTAGAGACCGCCGGGACACCTTC
d_gene: .; v_gene: TRBV4-3; j_gene: TRBJ1-3; abundance: many; CDR3aa: CASSQDRNSGDTIYF; CDR3nt: TGCGCCAGCAGCCAAGATAGGAACTCTGGGGACACCATATATTTT